These T cell receptor beta chains were read from a single sample in a study of metastatic and nonmetastatic thyroid tumors. TCRdb re-processed the PCR reads through MiXCR. The data show approximately 40,000 clones, more than 20% seen once. The sample taken for sequencing was blood. The receptors derive from a female donor with papillary thyroid cancer or a benign thyroid nodule (not recorded which). Some clones in this sample may be carry-over from other donors' samples. The CDR3 runs from the conserved cysteine through the conserved F or W. The D gene is left open where the match is weak. Where a row states a size, it is once, few, many or the class of an expanded clone; other rows omit it.

v_gene	abundance	d_gene	j_gene	CDR3aa	CDR3nt
TRBV6-1	many	TRBD2	TRBJ2-1	CASSDGGASGNNEQFF	TGTGCCAGCAGTGATGGGGGGGCTAGCGGGAACAATGAGCAGTTCTTC
TRBV5-6	many	TRBD2	TRBJ2-6	CASSLVGGRAHSGANVLTF	TGTGCCAGCAGCTTGGTTGGTGGGAGGGCCCACTCTGGGGCCAACGTCCTGACTTTC
TRBV12-3/TRBV12-4	-	-	TRBJ2-3	CASRLLGGAGDTQYF	TGTGCCAGCAGACTCCTCGGGGGAGCAGGAGATACGCAGTATTTT
TRBV20-1	-	TRBD2	TRBJ2-7	CSARLAGGSSYEQYF	TGCAGTGCTAGACTAGCGGGGGGCTCTTCCTACGAGCAGTACTTC
TRBV9	few	-	TRBJ1-5	CASSVDGRPYSNQPQHF	TGTGCCAGCAGCGTAGACGGCAGACCTTATAGCAATCAGCCCCAGCATTTT
TRBV6-1	few	-	TRBJ2-7	CASKGSVWPYDQYF	TGTGCCAGCAAGGGTTCGGTATGGCCCTACGACCAGTACTTC
TRBV4-2	many	-	TRBJ1-4	CASSEYLQGGNEKLFF	TGTGCCAGCAGCGAATACCTACAGGGAGGAAATGAAAAACTGTTTTTT
TRBV20-1	many	TRBD2	TRBJ2-1	CSARGLAGGSSYNEQFF	TGCAGTGCTAGAGGACTAGCGGGAGGAAGCTCCTACAATGAGCAGTTCTTC
TRBV20-1	-	TRBD1	TRBJ1-5	CSAARDRGRNQPQHF	TGCAGTGCTGCCCGGGACAGGGGTCGGAATCAGCCCCAGCATTTT
TRBV10-3	few	-	TRBJ2-7	CAISVKAASYEQYF	TGTGCCATCAGTGTCAAGGCGGCCTCCTACGAGCAGTACTTC
TRBV18	many	-	TRBJ2-7	CASSPRSGQYEQYF	TGTGCCAGCTCACCAAGGTCGGGCCAGTACGAGCAGTACTTC
TRBV6-5	-	-	TRBJ1-1	CASSYSTGSTNTEAFF	TGTGCCAGCAGTTACTCCACCGGGTCTACGAACACTGAAGCTTTCTTT
TRBV7-8	many	TRBD1	TRBJ2-1	CASSLGGTGLYEQFF	TGTGCCAGCAGCTTAGGCGGGACAGGGTTGTATGAGCAGTTCTTC
TRBV29-1	many	-	TRBJ2-3	CSVEPFFAGDTQYF	TGCAGCGTTGAACCTTTCTTTGCGGGAGATACGCAGTATTTT
TRBV5-4	few	-	TRBJ2-1	CASSLAGLSYNEQFF	TGTGCCAGCAGCCTGGCCGGGCTCTCCTACAATGAGCAGTTCTTC
TRBV5-1	-	TRBD1	TRBJ1-2	CASSADRPIGYTF	TGCGCCAGCAGCGCGGACAGGCCTATTGGCTACACCTTC
TRBV3-1	many	-	TRBJ1-3	CASSQVGLLSGNTIYF	TGTGCCAGCAGCCAAGTGGGACTCCTCTCTGGAAACACCATATATTTT
TRBV30	many	-	TRBJ1-1	CAWRRMGGSTEAFF	TGTGCCTGGAGAAGGATGGGGGGAAGCACTGAAGCTTTCTTT
TRBV15	-	-	TRBJ1-1	CATSRGLGTSNTEAFF	TGTGCCACCAGCAGAGGTTTGGGGACGTCGAACACTGAAGCTTTCTTT
TRBV2	few	TRBD1	TRBJ1-2	CASSEGGQGAGYTF	TGTGCCAGCAGTGAAGGGGGACAGGGGGCTGGCTACACCTTC
TRBV6-1	few	-	TRBJ1-6	CASNPGRESPLHF	TGTGCCAGCAATCCAGGGAGGGAATCACCCCTCCACTTT
TRBV20-1	many	-	TRBJ1-6	CSASIAGLSPLHF	TGCAGTGCTAGTATAGCGGGATTGTCACCCCTCCACTTT
TRBV28	-	-	TRBJ1-2	CASNEVRGKGYTF	TGTGCCAGCAACGAAGTTCGGGGGAAGGGCTACACCTTC
TRBV20-1	-	-	TRBJ2-1	CSARFESSTDEQFF	TGCAGTGCTAGATTCGAGAGTTCGACGGATGAGCAGTTCTTC
TRBV5-1	-	-	TRBJ1-2	CASSFTWTYCYTF	TGCGCCAGCAGCTTTACATGGACCTATTGCTACACCTTC
TRBV2	few	-	TRBJ2-7	CATTWFRCYEQYF	TGTGCCACCACTTGGTTCCGGTGCTACGAGCAGTACTTC
TRBV20-1	many	-	TRBJ2-1	CSARDNFQNAFSEQFF	TGCAGTGCTAGAGATAATTTTCAAAACGCATTCAGTGAGCAGTTCTTC
TRBV11-3	-	TRBD1	TRBJ2-7	CASTSGTGPYEQYF	TGTGCCAGCACGTCCGGGACAGGGCCCTACGAGCAGTACTTC
TRBV10-3	-	-	TRBJ2-7	CATRGGLFSEQYF	TGTGCCACCAGAGGGGGACTCTTTAGTGAGCAGTACTTC
TRBV29-1	many	TRBD1	TRBJ2-5	CSSAPGGQETQYF	TGCAGCTCCGCGCCAGGGGGCCAAGAGACCCAGTACTTC
TRBV5-4	few	-	TRBJ1-2	CASSYPGSNYGYTF	TGTGCCAGCAGCTACCCAGGATCTAACTATGGCTACACCTTC
TRBV18	-	TRBD2	TRBJ2-6	CASSPGHPGLVPGANVLTF	TGTGCCAGCTCACCAGGGCACCCGGGACTAGTTCCTGGGGCCAACGTCCTGACTTTC
TRBV11-2	-	-	TRBJ1-1	CASSPQGGGRGIGAFF	TGTGCCAGCAGCCCACAAGGCGGGGGGCGCGGCATCGGGGCTTTCTTT
TRBV7-9	many	-	TRBJ2-2	CASSRGQFTGELFF	TGTGCCAGCAGCCGAGGACAGTTCACCGGGGAGCTGTTTTTT
TRBV6-4	many	TRBD2	TRBJ2-7	CASSDLQPLKTSGGHEQYF	TGTGCCAGCAGTGACCTCCAACCTTTAAAGACTAGCGGAGGCCACGAGCAGTACTTC
TRBV20-1	-	-	TRBJ1-6	CSARGVGSYNSPLHF	TGCAGTGCGCGGGGGGTCGGCTCCTATAATTCACCCCTCCACTTT
TRBV7-3	many	-	TRBJ2-2	CASSLNGLPNTGELFF	TGTGCCAGCAGCTTAAACGGCCTCCCGAACACCGGGGAGCTGTTTTTT
TRBV19	many	TRBD2	TRBJ2-7	CASSTAGTSGRVRYEQYF	TGTGCCAGTAGTACCGCCGGCACTAGCGGGAGGGTACGCTACGAGCAGTACTTC
TRBV11-3	few	-	TRBJ2-2	CASSFSRGLGTGELFF	TGTGCCAGCAGCTTTAGCCGCGGGTTGGGCACCGGGGAGCTGTTTTTT
TRBV5-1	few	-	TRBJ1-1	CASSLDRALEAFF	TGCGCCAGCAGCTTGGACAGGGCTCTTGAAGCTTTCTTT
TRBV6-4	few	-	TRBJ1-2	CARSEAHGTSAYGYTF	TGTGCCAGAAGTGAAGCCCACGGGACAAGCGCGTATGGCTACACCTTC
TRBV28	-	-	TRBJ2-2	CAITDPPGELFF	TGTGCCATCACCGACCCCCCCGGGGAGCTGTTTTTT
TRBV12-3/TRBV12-4	many	TRBD1	TRBJ1-2	CASSLGTGGRFGYTF	TGTGCCAGCAGCCTGGGGACAGGGGGCCGATTTGGCTACACCTTC
TRBV11-3	many	-	TRBJ2-3	CASRVEERADTQYF	TGTGCCAGCAGGGTCGAGGAACGGGCAGATACGCAGTATTTT
TRBV7-2	-	TRBD1	TRBJ2-7	CASRTGSSYDQYF	TGTGCCAGCCGGACAGGGAGCTCCTACGATCAGTACTTC
TRBV30	-	-	TRBJ1-2	CAWSAFSNYGYTF	TGTGCCTGGAGTGCTTTCTCCAACTATGGCTACACCTTC
TRBV30	once	TRBD2	TRBJ2-7	CAWRTSGIYEQYF	TGTGCCTGGAGGACTAGCGGGATCTACGAGCAGTACTTC
TRBV5-1	-	-	TRBJ2-7	CASRKDYPPYEQYF	TGCGCCAGCAGAAAAGACTATCCTCCCTACGAGCAGTACTTC